The clone carrying this T cell receptor beta chain has only a few counts. The antigen is undetermined. One entry per CDR3 protein results from TCRdb running MiXCR on the reads. The table has about 68,000 distinct CDR3 sequences, about 60% seen once; the top ten hold 6.5% to 8.5%. The data stem from a study of type 1 regulatory T cells. Study at large: This in vitro CD4 product, T-allo10, is enriched for Tr1 cells and alloantigen-specific.

The CDR3 length is 14 residues. Germline V gene sequence: CDR1 LGHDT, CDR2 YNNKEL (reference sequence). Between the trimmed V and J ends, which lost 2 bases and 1 base, there was a span of 8 bases. Graft donor-derived T-allo10 cells were described as host-alloantigen-specific, anergic, and alloantigen-specifically suppressive. The TCR sequence derives from a human donor in good health. The source material was cultured T cells, either the whole culture or a sorted T cell fraction (not recorded which). Indicated subset: Tr1-enriched cell product generated in vitro against host alloantigens. The chain is built from TRBV3-1 and TRBJ1-1; a possible D gene is TRBD1 (5 bases). Here the CDR3 DNA reads TGTGCCAGCAGCCAACCTCAGGGGAACACTGAAGCTTTCTTT. Its translation: CASSQPQGNTEAFF.